This entry lists 27 T cell receptor beta chains sequenced from one sample in a study of control samples from healthy donors and cancer patients (dated by TCRdb to the early 2020s). Library prep was done by the immunoSEQ multiplex PCR assay. TCRdb mirrors the immuneACCESS table, restricted to in-frame sequences. Some clones are absent from its copies; in checked studies, under half trace to an unresolved V gene, and the reason for the others is unknown. Counted in this sample were 150,000 to 200,000 clones; about 90% of them appeared once. Together, the top ten hold 12% of the sample. Sequencing was carried out using blood. The receptors originated from a man between 25 and 39 years old in good health.

This chain uses TRBV13 with TRBJ2-1, with D possibly being TRBD2 (5 bases). The CDR3 contains 15 residues. Trimming removed 3 bases from V and 6 bases from J, with 15 bases in between. CDR1 is PRHDT and CDR2 is FYEKMQ in the germline V gene (reference sequence). CDR3 bases: TGTGCCAGCAGCTTTACCACTAGTCTAGTCAATGAGCAGTTCTTC. Translation: CASSFTTSLVNEQFF.

The gene calls are TRBV7-7 and TRBJ2-1, with D unresolved. The CDR3 length is 14 residues. The V gene lost 1 base and the J gene lost 6 bases, with 10 bases spanning the gap. Germline loops: CDR1 SSHAT, CDR2 FNYEAQ (reference sequence). Here the CDR3 reads CASSLGGPLNEQFF. The CDR3 bases are TGTGCCAGCAGCTTAGGAGGCCCCCTCAATGAGCAGTTCTTC.

The chain links TRBV27 to TRBJ1-1; D is ambiguous. The CDR3 spans 14 residues. The ends were cut back, 2 bases at V and 3 bases at J, with 10 bases in the middle. The germline V gene has CDR1 MNHEY and CDR2 SMNVEV (reference sequence). This CDR3 is CASSLTRRDTEAFF. In nucleotides, the CDR3 is TGTGCCAGCAGTTTAACCAGGAGGGACACTGAAGCTTTCTTT.

This clone showed up just a few times. The genes are TRBV9 and TRBJ1-6; D remains ambiguous. Germline assignment: CDR1 SGDLS and CDR2 YYNGEE. V dropped 4 bases and J dropped 7 bases, with 15 bases sitting between them. This CDR3 is 15 amino acids long. CDR3 DNA sequence: TGTGCCAGCAGCACTTCACCCGTAGAAAATTCACCCCTCCACTTT. Translation: CASSTSPVENSPLHF.

This clone has a single count. This chain joins TRBV4-2 and TRBJ1-1; D is ambiguous. The CDR3 spans 17 residues. Germline V gene data show CDR1 as LGHNA and CDR2 as YNFKEQ. Trimming took 4 bases from V and 4 from J, leaving 22 bases between them. Here the CDR3 reads CASSPGGRSDPGTEAFF. CDR3 sequence (DNA): TGTGCCAGCAGCCCCGGTGGACGGTCTGATCCTGGCACTGAAGCTTTCTTT.

The CDR3 sequence is CASSILAGGPSQETQYF. The CDR3 nucleotides read TGTGCCAGTAGTATTCTGGCGGGGGGGCCCAGCCAAGAGACCCAGTACTTC. The rearrangement links TRBV19 to TRBJ2-5; 9 positions agree with TRBD2. The CDR3 runs to 17 residues. The germline CDR1 and CDR2 sequences are LNHDA and SQIVND (reference sequence). With V trimmed by 3 bases and J by 1 base, 9 bases remained unmatched.

This chain uses TRBV7-8 with TRBJ1-4, with D unresolved. The germline gives CDR1 SGHVS, CDR2 FQNEAQ. The CDR3 is made up of 16 amino acids. The V and J ends lost 5 bases and 3 bases respectively, with 16 bases between them. The CDR3 protein is CASSASEAQSNEKLFF. The CDR3 region has the DNA TGTGCCAGCAGCGCATCCGAAGCCCAGTCTAATGAAAAACTGTTTTTT.

This chain connects TRBV5-1 to TRBJ2-1, with 9 bases matching TRBD1. Germline V gene lookup returns CDR1 SGHRS and CDR2 YFSETQ. V gave up 0 bases and J gave up 10 bases; unmatched junction bases: 8. CDR3 length: 15 residues. The CDR3 spells CASSLEGQGKGEQFF. The CDR3 coding sequence is TGCGCCAGCAGCTTGGAAGGACAGGGGAAAGGGGAGCAGTTCTTC.

The chain is built from TRBV5-6 and TRBJ2-7; weak D call: TRBD2 (5 bases). V lost 1 base and J 2 bases, leaving 10 bases between the germline ends. CDR3 size: 14 residues. Germline CDR1 SGHDT, CDR2 YYEEEE. CDR3 sequence (DNA): TGTGCCAGCAGCTTGTCGCCGGGGACCTACGAGCAGTACTTC. Protein: CASSLSPGTYEQYF.

The chain is built from TRBV3-1 (or the pseudogene TRBV3-2) and TRBJ2-3, with TRBD2 matching over 13 bases. The V and J ends lost 2 bases and 5 bases, in that order; junction bases with no gene match: 7. Germline CDR1 is LGHDT and CDR2 is YNNKEL (reference sequence). This CDR3 is built from 17 residues. The CDR3 reads CASSQPPTSGRKDTQYF. CDR3 DNA sequence: TGTGCCAGCAGCCAACCCCCGACTAGCGGGAGGAAAGATACGCAGTATTTT.

This clone was detected only once. This chain links TRBV10-3 with TRBJ2-5; 10 nucleotides line up with TRBD1. Losses at the gene ends were 2 bases for V and 6 bases for J; bases not matched to a gene: 6. This CDR3 comprises 15 residues. Germline CDR1 reads ENHRY; CDR2 reads SYGVKD. The CDR3 region is CAISEGGQGRKTQYF. Written as DNA, the CDR3 is TGTGCCATCAGTGAGGGGGGACAGGGGCGGAAGACCCAGTACTTC.

V and J are TRBV28 and TRBJ1-1, with D perhaps TRBD1 (6 bases). Trimming stripped 7 bases from V and 3 bases from J, with 15 bases between. Germline V gene sequence: CDR1 MDHEN, CDR2 SYDVKM. This CDR3 has 14 residues. This chain's CDR3 is CASTWGGLYTEAFF. The CDR3 DNA reads TGTGCCAGCACTTGGGGGGGGCTGTACACTGAAGCTTTCTTT.

A single count supports this clone. The V call is TRBV10-3, the J call TRBJ1-5; tentatively, D is TRBD1 (6 bases). CDR1 and CDR2 (germline): ENHRY, SYGVKD. The CDR3 contains 14 residues. The V end lost 10 bases, the J end lost 1 base, and 14 bases lay between the germline ends. In DNA, the CDR3 is TGTGCCACGAGAACTACAGGGAGCAATCAGCCCCAGCATTTT. Translation: CATRTTGSNQPQHF.

V gene TRBV28 combines with J gene TRBJ2-7; D is unresolved. Looked up from germline, CDR1 is MDHEN and CDR2 is SYDVKM. The V and J ends lost 1 base and 3 bases respectively, with 13 bases between them. The CDR3 contains 15 residues. The CDR3 bases are TGTGCCAGCAGTTTATTTCCGTCTAAGGTCTACGAGCAGTACTTC. The encoded protein is CASSLFPSKVYEQYF. Full variable domain (outside the CDR3, taken from reference TRBV28 and TRBJ2-7): DVKVTQSSRYLVKRTGEKVFLECVQDMDHENMFWYRQDPGLGLRLIYFSYDVKMKEKGDIPEGYSVSREKKERFSLILESASTNQTSMYLCASSLFPSKVYEQYFGPGTRLTVT.

The gene calls are TRBV3-1 (or the pseudogene TRBV3-2) and TRBJ1-5, with D perhaps TRBD1 (5 bases). CDR1 and CDR2 (germline): LGHDT, YNNKEL (reference sequence). The ends were cut back, 1 base at V and 16 bases at J, with 17 bases in the middle. The CDR3 sequence is 13 residues long. CDR3 nucleotides: TGTGCCAGCAGCCAAGCCGGGACCGCGATAAATCATTTT. Protein sequence: CASSQAGTAINHF.

The chain has TRBV6-4 and TRBJ1-3, with D possibly matching TRBD1 (5 bases). The V end lost 4 bases, the J end lost 3 bases, and 7 bases lay between the germline ends. The CDR3 has 13 residues. Germline V gives CDR1 MRHNA, CDR2 SNTAGT. CDR3 bases: TGTGCCAGCAGTGGGGGGGATGGAAACACCATATATTTT. It yields the protein CASSGGDGNTIYF.

This chain uses TRBV3-1 (or the pseudogene TRBV3-2) with TRBJ2-1, with 7 bases matching TRBD2. Losses at the gene ends were 7 bases for V and 6 bases for J; bases not matched to a gene: 9. Germline lookup yields CDR1 LGHDT and CDR2 YNNKEL (reference sequence). The CDR3 totals 14 residues. The DNA for the CDR3 is TGTGCCAGCACCCTAGGGCTAGCGGTCAATGAGCAGTTCTTC. This encodes CASTLGLAVNEQFF.

In its sample, this clone was seen once. The chain is built from TRBV28 and TRBJ1-5; 7 bases agree with TRBD1. Germline CDR1 reads MDHEN; CDR2 reads SYDVKM. The trim removed 2 bases at V and 6 bases at J, leaving 7 bases unmatched. The CDR3 loop spans 15 amino acids. The CDR3 region is CASSLLSTGSQPQHF. The CDR3 region has the DNA TGTGCCAGCAGTTTACTTTCGACAGGGAGTCAGCCCCAGCATTTT.

V and J are TRBV19 and TRBJ2-1, with TRBD2 matching over 9 bases. CDR1 is LNHDA, CDR2 SQIVND, per germline (reference sequence). Germline trimming cut 4 bases from V and 5 bases from J; bases unmatched to any gene: 3. The CDR3 covers 14 residues. CDR3 in amino acids: CASSTGLANNEQFF. The CDR3 coding sequence is TGTGCCAGTAGTACCGGACTAGCGAACAATGAGCAGTTCTTC. Based on the CDR3 plus reference TRBV19 and TRBJ2-1, the full variable domain is DGGITQSPKYLFRKEGQNVTLSCEQNLNHDAMYWYRQDPGQGLRLIYYSQIVNDFQKGDIAEGYSVSREKKESFPLTVTSAQKNPTAFYLCASSTGLANNEQFFGPGTRLTVL.

The chain joins TRBV15 to TRBJ1-1; 7 positions agree with TRBD1. The V and J ends lost 0 bases and 0 bases, in that order; junction bases with no gene match: 7. CDR1 and CDR2 from the germline V gene are LNHNV and YYDKDF (reference sequence). The CDR3 runs to 17 residues. The CDR3 spells CATSRDRDSSLNTEAFF. The CDR3 DNA reads TGTGCCACCAGCAGAGATCGGGACAGTAGCTTGAACACTGAAGCTTTCTTT.

The V call is TRBV9, the J call TRBJ2-7; tentatively, D is TRBD1 (6 bases). This CDR3 has 18 residues. Germline CDR1 reads SGDLS; CDR2 reads YYNGEE. V was shortened by 3 bases and J by 1 base, with 23 bases between the two germline ends. The CDR3 nucleotides are TGTGCCAGCAGCGCCCGGGCAGGGGCCTTCCCTTTTTCCTACGAGCAGTACTTC. This encodes CASSARAGAFPFSYEQYF.

The J gene is TRBJ1-5, the V gene TRBV28, with D possibly TRBD1 on 5 matching bases. The V gene lost 8 bases and the J gene lost 4 bases, with 15 bases spanning the gap. Per the germline V gene, CDR1 is MDHEN and CDR2 is SYDVKM. CDR3 length: 14 residues. CDR3 sequence: CASLGRAFNQPQHF. CDR3 nucleotides: TGTGCCAGCCTCGGCAGGGCCTTTAATCAGCCCCAGCATTTT.

This clone appeared a single time. The rearrangement links TRBV5-8 to TRBJ1-5; 8 nucleotides match TRBD1. CDR3 length: 15 residues. Germline CDR1 SGHTS, CDR2 YDEGEE. The V and J ends lost 4 bases and 0 bases, in that order; junction bases with no gene match: 3. CDR3 amino acids: CASSGTGYSNQPQHF. The CDR3 DNA is TGTGCCAGCAGCGGGACAGGTTATAGCAATCAGCCCCAGCATTTT.

The CDR3 sequence: CASSPTGRTGELFF. The CDR3 nucleotides are TGTGCCAGCAGCCCCACCGGGAGAACCGGGGAGCTGTTTTTT. The chain couples TRBV6-2 or TRBV6-3 to TRBJ2-2; D possibly corresponds to TRBD2 (6 bases). V was trimmed by 6 bases and J by 5 bases, leaving 13 bases between them. The CDR3 runs 14 residues. CDR1 and CDR2 (germline): MNHEY, SVGEGT.

The chain recombines TRBV7-9 with TRBJ1-1; D not resolved. The CDR3 extends over 13 amino acids. In germline, CDR1 is SEHNR, CDR2 FQNEAQ (reference sequence). V was trimmed by 5 bases and J by 0 bases, leaving 7 bases between them. The CDR3 bases are TGTGCCAGCAGCGACCGGGTGAACACTGAAGCTTTCTTT. Translating it yields CASSDRVNTEAFF.

CDR3 nucleotide sequence: TGTGCCAGCGGCTCTCTAGGGCTTCAGCGACCCTACGAGCAGTACTTC. It encodes CASGSLGLQRPYEQYF. The chain employs TRBV28 and TRBJ2-7; D unclear. The V end was cut by 8 bases, the J end by 2 bases, with 22 bases between. The germline CDR1 and CDR2 sequences are MDHEN and SYDVKM. This CDR3 has 16 residues.

This sequence joins TRBV6-1 and TRBJ1-2; unclear D gene. The length of the CDR3 is 17 residues. Germline CDR1 reads MNHNS; CDR2 reads SASEGT. Trimming left V 1 base short and J 4 bases short, with 19 bases between. As DNA, the CDR3 is TGTGCCAGCAGTGAAGTATCAACAGTCCCCTATTCCTATGGCTACACCTTC. Translation: CASSEVSTVPYSYGYTF.